This T cell receptor (beta chain) was documented in a study of blood T cells in healthy people across ages. Overall study context: Capture via template switching afforded approximately one barcoded beta molecule per two T cells. The study's findings and limits: Comparison with aged donors showed that long-lived donors had more naive CD4+ cells and higher diversity. A roughly linear fall in TCR beta diversity per million T cells was seen with increasing age.

Germline lookup yields CDR1 SQVTM and CDR2 ANQGSEA. This CDR3 region has 15 residues. In regard to this clonotype: The antigen is not known.

A second PCR of 7 to 11 cycles used a sample-barcoded 5' primer and a J-beta primer mix. Every molecule of cDNA carried a tag from a template-switch adaptor with 12 random nucleotides. TCRdb processed the 5' RACE reads anew with MiXCR; each CDR3 protein has one entry. The sample gives hundreds of thousands of distinct CDR3 sequences, about a fifth of which show up once; 20% to 25% is in the top ten. The sequence derives from a man aged 70-80 years in good health. This chain links TRBV29-1 with TRBJ2-5; D might be TRBD2 (6 bases). The assigned J gene may be wrong: the sequence end matches TRBJ2-7 better. Material for sequencing was blood. CDR3 in DNA: TGCAGCGTTTGGCCTTCCACGCGGGATACCTACGAGCAGTACTTC. Translation: CSVWPSTRDTYEQYF.